The sample holds many counts of the clone carrying this T cell receptor (beta chain). These data belong to a study of kidney transplant recipient with SARS-CoV-2 infection. MiXCR, applied by TCRdb to the reads, yields one record per CDR3 protein. The profile shows roughly 230,000 distinct CDR3 sequences, 29% of them singletons. V gave up 5 bases and J gave up 4 bases, with 23 bases separating them. The CDR3 length is 17 residues. Germline V gene sequence: CDR1 LNHDA, CDR2 SQIVND (reference sequence). The TCR comes from a male patient aged 25-45 years who had COVID-19 and was a kidney transplant recipient. Some T cells may be the graft donor's. The material sequenced was a blood sample, taken at baseline and on approximately day 120 from a kidney transplant recipient. This chain uses TRBV19 with TRBJ1-2; D not certain. CDR3 sequence (DNA): TGTGCCAGTAGTCAAACAGAGACAAATCGAAAGACCTATGGCTACACCTTC. Protein product: CASSQTETNRKTYGYTF.